The sequence of this TCR beta chain was determined in a study of CD8 T cells in Susac syndrome. Study findings and constraints: As the study acknowledged, the number of individuals who were part of its TCR sequencing and HLA analysis was relatively small.

The CDR3 spans 17 residues. V lost 0 bases, J lost 7 bases, and 18 bases lay in between. CDR1 LGHNA and CDR2 YNFKEQ come from the germline V gene. With random hexamers, roughly 0.5 to 1 ug RNA was reverse transcribed. A multiplex approach, immunoSEQ multiplex PCR, amplified TCR beta CDR3 across 54 Vbeta and 13 Jbeta. Each CDR3 protein gets one entry after TCRdb re-called the immunoSEQ multiplex PCR reads with MiXCR. The data contain about 57,000 distinct CDR3 sequences, roughly 93% of them singletons. In regard to this clonotype: Antigen: not known.

Peripheral blood CD8+ and CD4+ T cells were profiled by TCR beta sequencing. The TEMRA cells underwent FACS enrichment, while the CD8+ and CD4+ T cells underwent negative isolation. The rearrangement uses TRBV4-2 and TRBJ1-4; D possibly corresponds to TRBD1 (5 bases). The sample taken for sequencing was CD8+ T cells from PBMCs. The TCR originated in a human donor with multiple sclerosis. The CDR3 region has the DNA TGTGCCAGCAGCCAAGAAACCCCTGCAGGGCTTGGTGAAAAACTGTTTTTT. Translating gives CASSQETPAGLGEKLFF.